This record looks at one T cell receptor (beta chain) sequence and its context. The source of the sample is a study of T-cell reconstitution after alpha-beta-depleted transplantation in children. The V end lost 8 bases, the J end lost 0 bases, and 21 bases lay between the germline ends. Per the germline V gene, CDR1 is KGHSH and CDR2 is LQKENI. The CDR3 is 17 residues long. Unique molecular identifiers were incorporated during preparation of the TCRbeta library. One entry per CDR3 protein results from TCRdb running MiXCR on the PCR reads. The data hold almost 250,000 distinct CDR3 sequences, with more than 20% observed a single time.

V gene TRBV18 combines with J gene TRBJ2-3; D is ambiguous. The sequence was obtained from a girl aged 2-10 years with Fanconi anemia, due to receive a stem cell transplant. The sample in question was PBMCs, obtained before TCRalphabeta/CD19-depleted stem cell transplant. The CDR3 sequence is CASTSNGAGPSTDTQYF. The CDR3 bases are TGTGCCAGCACGTCCAACGGTGCCGGCCCTAGCACAGATACGCAGTATTTT.